The rows below give T cell receptor beta chains drawn from one sample of a study of T cells after yellow fever vaccination. TCRdb independently ran MiXCR on the 5' RACE reads; one entry per CDR3 protein. The table shows some 100,000 distinct CDR3 sequences, with around 9.8% occurring only once. Specimen: CD8+ T cells not binding an NS4B(214-222) dextramer, sorted from PBMCs, collected around 15 days after the first yellow fever vaccination. The receptor source for this set is a young man who received the YFV17D yellow fever vaccine. Each CDR3 is given with its conserved first and last residue. A D gene is named only where the DNA matches it firmly.

D gene | J gene | V gene | CDR3 protein
TRBD2 | TRBJ2-1 | TRBV28 | CASRGLAGGEQFF
NA | TRBJ2-7 | TRBV4-1 | CASSPSRTDYLTYEQYF
TRBD1 | TRBJ1-6 | TRBV7-2 | CASSGVTGGETPLHF
TRBD1 | TRBJ1-2 | TRBV7-9 | CASSLGTAHGYTF
NA | TRBJ2-1 | TRBV7-8 | CASSLGRNEQFF
TRBD1 | TRBJ2-5 | TRBV20-1 | CSARVWTGHEETQYF
NA | TRBJ2-5 | TRBV11-2 | CASSLNPGQTQGQYF
NA | TRBJ1-5 | TRBV19 | CASSIRRAGNLPQHF
NA | TRBJ2-1 | TRBV7-9 | CASSWVGRDPSYNEQFF
NA | TRBJ2-7 | TRBV30 | CAWSVDSNYEQYF
NA | TRBJ1-3 | TRBV29-1 | CSVVGSGNTIYF
NA | TRBJ2-7 | TRBV4-3 | CASSQGGSEQYF